What follows is one T cell receptor beta chain and its context. This entry belongs to a study of blood T cell repertoires in COVID-19. Study at large: Sources were T cells, B-cell-depleted T cells, or PBMCs; the material itself was cDNA or gDNA.

The V gene's germline CDR1 is LGHNA and CDR2 YSLEER. This CDR3 has 19 residues. V was trimmed by 0 bases and J by 6 bases, leaving 23 bases between them. The repertoire was sequenced with immunoSEQ multiplex PCR; TCRdb's copy has only in-frame clones and lacks some. The sample includes approximately 270,000 clones, around nine tenths of them seen just once. The sequencing input was peripheral blood. This chain joins TRBV4-3 and TRBJ2-2, with D perhaps TRBD2 (6 bases). The TCR comes from a man older than 75 with acute or convalescent COVID-19. CDR3 bases: TGCGCCAGCAGCCAAGATACCCAATTAGCGGTAGGGTACGCCGGGGAGCTGTTTTTT. Its translation: CASSQDTQLAVGYAGELFF.